This T cell receptor beta chain derives from a study of cytomegalovirus exposure and HLA in healthy donors. Across the study: Early on, a data release was issued that held 85 million to 95 million unique TCRs from HLA-typed donors.

This CDR3 comprises 16 residues. Germline CDR1 SGHDT, CDR2 YYEEEE. The ends were cut back, 4 bases at V and 4 bases at J, with 18 bases in the middle. General study points: HLA allele associations emerged for 16,951 TCR beta sequences in a later analysis, at 0.05 false discovery rate. The study dropped some indistinguishable V segments, TRBV6-2 and TRBV6-3 among them.

The PCR was carried out with 60 Vbeta primers and 13 Jbeta primers. Per the original methods: In a later analysis, the count reached 80 million or so unique TCR beta chains, with 9 million to 11 million shared. The protocol was immunoSEQ multiplex PCR, while the TCRdb copy is restricted to in-frame clones and leaves out a portion. V and J calls plus clone size are reproduced from that table; the DNA served to infer D and trimming. The sample consists of around 78,000 clones, 60% to 70% of them appearing once. A word on this clone: What it binds is unknown.

The sequencing sample was made of PBMCs. This chain connects TRBV5-6 to TRBJ1-3, with D perhaps matching TRBD1 (5 bases). The TCR comes from a man aged 30 to 39 in good health and CMV-seropositive. The CDR3 protein is CASSPLTADFGNTIYF. The CDR3 DNA reads TGTGCCAGCAGCCCCCTGACAGCCGACTTCGGAAACACCATATATTTT. The variable domain in full, with the rest retrieved from reference TRBV5-6 and TRBJ1-3, is DAGVTQSPTHLIKTRGQQVTLRCSPKSGHDTVSWYQQALGQGPQFIFQYYEEEERQRGNFPDRFSGHQFPNYSSELNVNALLLGDSALYLCASSPLTADFGNTIYFGEGSWLTVV.